One and the same sample provided the 10 T cell receptor beta chains below, sequenced in a study of OX40 agonist ivuxolimab in advanced cancers. Assay: immunoSEQ multiplex PCR; the TCRdb copy retains only in-frame clones and omits some. The sample yields tens of thousands of clones, under 90% seen once. This sample comprised CD4+ or CD8+ T cells sorted from blood, obtained in a trial of the OX40 agonist ivuxolimab. The receptor source for this set is an adult with an advanced solid tumor such as melanoma, head and neck, liver or kidney cancer.

The chain joins TRBV4-2 to TRBJ1-4; TRBD1 aligns across 7 bases. The J segment lost 7 bases and the V segment lost 4 bases, leaving 15 bases of the junction unmatched. In germline, CDR1 is LGHNA, CDR2 YNFKEQ. This CDR3 has 17 amino acids. For the CDR3, the DNA is TGTGCCAGCAGCCGCACATCCCAGGGGGTAAAGGGTGAAAAACTGTTTTTT. It specifies CASSRTSQGVKGEKLFF.

The rearrangement links TRBV19 to TRBJ1-1; D is unclear. Germline V gene lookup returns CDR1 LNHDA and CDR2 SQIVND (reference sequence). This CDR3 has 14 residues. V was clipped by 8 bases and J by 1 base, with 14 bases between them. The CDR3 spells CASESLGQNTEAFF. The CDR3 DNA reads TGTGCCAGTGAGAGCTTGGGCCAGAACACTGAAGCTTTCTTT. Full variable domain (outside the CDR3, taken from reference TRBV19 and TRBJ1-1): DGGITQSPKYLFRKEGQNVTLSCEQNLNHDAMYWYRQDPGQGLRLIYYSQIVNDFQKGDIAEGYSVSREKKESFPLTVTSAQKNPTAFYLCASESLGQNTEAFFGQGTRLTVV.

J is TRBJ2-7 and V is TRBV27; 8 positions match TRBD1. Germline V gives CDR1 MNHEY, CDR2 SMNVEV (reference sequence). V was pared by 6 bases and J by 4 bases, with 2 bases of the junction left unmatched. This CDR3 is 12 amino acids long. The CDR3 here is CASRGQGYEQYF. CDR3 in DNA: TGTGCCAGCAGAGGACAGGGTTACGAGCAGTACTTC.

J is TRBJ2-7 and V is TRBV11-2; 9 positions agree with TRBD2. The CDR3 has 16 amino acids. V was clipped by 5 bases and J by 0 bases; unmatched bases: 8. The V gene's germline CDR1 is SGHAT and CDR2 FQNNGV. In DNA form, the CDR3 reads TGTGCCAGCAGCCTGGGGTTTAGCGGGAGCTCCTACGAGCAGTACTTC. This codes for CASSLGFSGSSYEQYF.

Notes on this clone: This specimen includes other DNA sequences encoding the same CDR3. The genes are TRBV5-1 and TRBJ2-1; 11 positions match TRBD2. This CDR3 has 14 residues. The V gene end was trimmed by 2 bases and the J gene end by 7 bases; junction bases not matched to a gene: 2. The V gene's germline CDR1 is SGHRS and CDR2 YFSETQ. The CDR3, as DNA: TGCGCCAGCAGCTTCCTAGCGGGAGGAAATGAGCAGTTCTTC. Translating gives CASSFLAGGNEQFF.

This chain joins TRBV7-2 and TRBJ1-1; D is unclear. This CDR3 contains 12 residues. The ends were cut back, 2 bases at V and 6 bases at J, with 7 bases in the middle. The V gene's germline CDR1 is SGHTA and CDR2 FQGNSA. The CDR3 DNA reads TGTGCCAGCAGCTTATACGGGTCTGAAGCTTTCTTT. It yields the protein CASSLYGSEAFF.

The chain uses TRBV10-3 and TRBJ2-3; 8 nucleotides match TRBD1. V lost 4 bases to trimming and J lost 2 bases; unmatched junction nucleotides: 5. This CDR3 has 15 residues. Germline CDR1 is ENHRY and CDR2 is SYGVKD. As DNA, the CDR3 is TGTGCCATCAGTGCCAACAGGGGGAACACAGATACGCAGTATTTT. Protein product: CAISANRGNTDTQYF.

The chain has TRBV10-2 and TRBJ1-1; no clear D. This CDR3 region has 14 residues. The germline V gene encodes CDR1 WSHSY and CDR2 SAAADI. Trimming pared 3 bases from V and 0 bases from J, leaving 8 bases between. The CDR3 is CASSEMTLNTEAFF. CDR3 nucleotide sequence: TGCGCCAGCAGTGAAATGACACTGAACACTGAAGCTTTCTTT.

V is TRBV28 and J is TRBJ1-2, with a possible D match to TRBD1 (5 bases). The germline V gene encodes CDR1 MDHEN and CDR2 SYDVKM. V was cut by 6 bases and J by 4 bases, with 12 bases left in between. The CDR3 runs 13 residues. The CDR3 nucleotides are TGTGCCAGCAGGAAGACAGCAGCCTATGGCTACACCTTC. Amino acids: CASRKTAAYGYTF.

The chain combines TRBV28 with TRBJ1-2; 8 bases align to TRBD1. With V trimmed by 6 bases and J by 3 bases, 6 bases remained unmatched. This CDR3 has 14 residues. In germline, CDR1 is MDHEN, CDR2 SYDVKM. CDR3 in DNA: TGTGCCAGCAGGAGGACAGGGAGGGACTATGGCTACACCTTC. Its translation: CASRRTGRDYGYTF.